The next 17 T cell receptor beta chains were all read from a single sample in a study of CD8+ T cells in alopecia areata. Sequencing templates came from extracted RNA that was reverse transcribed into cDNA. Method: immunoSEQ multiplex PCR; TCRdb's copy keeps in-frame clones and lacks some. Among hundreds of thousands of clones listed, 50% to 70% were seen once. The sample here was CD4+ T cells sorted from blood, taken at week 0. The receptors shown here come from a human donor with alopecia areata.

This chain uses TRBV29-1 with TRBJ2-3; unclear D gene. Germline V gene data show CDR1 as SQVTM and CDR2 as ANQGSEA. This CDR3 comprises 12 residues. Trimming removed 7 bases from V and 6 bases from J, with 14 bases in between. This CDR3 reads CSASPRRDTQYF. The CDR3 coding sequence is TGCAGCGCAAGTCCCCGACGCGATACGCAGTATTTT.

The gene calls are TRBV6-1 and TRBJ2-3, with a weak D call TRBD1 (6 bases). The germline V gene encodes CDR1 MNHNS and CDR2 SASEGT. V was clipped by 5 bases and J by 1 base, with 13 bases between them. The CDR3 has 15 residues. Here the CDR3 DNA reads TGTGCCAGCAGTTTAGGGGCAGGGGGCACAGATACGCAGTATTTT. Translating it yields CASSLGAGGTDTQYF.

In its sample, this clone was seen a few times. V usage is TRBV13 and J usage is TRBJ2-7, with a tentative D call TRBD2 (6 bases). V was trimmed by 0 bases and J by 7 bases, leaving 16 bases between them. This CDR3 has 15 residues. The V gene's germline CDR1 is PRHDT and CDR2 FYEKMQ (reference sequence). CDR3: CASSLGDRDSTEQYF. CDR3 sequence (DNA): TGTGCCAGCAGCTTAGGGGATCGGGACTCCACGGAGCAGTACTTC.

This sequence joins TRBV2 and TRBJ1-5; TRBD1 matches at 7 bases. The CDR3 runs 16 residues. Trimming took 7 bases from V and 1 from J; bases not matched to a gene: 10. Germline CDR1 and CDR2: SNHLY and FYNNEI. The CDR3 region has the DNA TGTGCCAGCACCTATGGCCCCAGGGGGAGCAATCAGCCCCAGCATTTT. It specifies CASTYGPRGSNQPQHF.

This clone was detected only a few times. This CDR3 is CAISRASDTEAFF. The DNA of the CDR3 is TGTGCCATCAGTCGTGCCTCCGACACTGAAGCTTTCTTT. The chain links TRBV10-3 to TRBJ1-1, with D hard to call. CDR1 and CDR2 (germline): ENHRY, SYGVKD. The CDR3 has 13 amino acids. The germline V and J ends were trimmed by 5 bases and 3 bases, with 10 bases remaining between them.

This chain links TRBV7-2 with TRBJ2-5; possibly TRBD1 or TRBD2 for D (5 bases each). The CDR3 is 14 residues long. Trimming left V 2 bases short and J 3 bases short, with 10 bases between. Germline values: CDR1 SGHTA, CDR2 FQGNSA. The CDR3 DNA reads TGTGCCAGCAGCTTATCGGGACGGGAAGAGACCCAGTACTTC. Translated: CASSLSGREETQYF. The variable domain in full, completed from reference TRBV7-2 and TRBJ2-5, reads GAGVSQSPSNKVTEKGKDVELRCDPISGHTALYWYRQSLGQGLEFLIYFQGNSAPDKSGLPSDRFSAERTGGSVSTLTIQRTQQEDSAVYLCASSLSGREETQYFGPGTRLLVL.

This chain links TRBV10-1 with TRBJ2-6, with 7 nucleotides matching TRBD2. Germline lookup yields CDR1 WNHNN and CDR2 SYGVQD (reference sequence). The V segment lost 3 bases and the J segment 2 bases; nucleotides outside the gene matches: 1. This CDR3 has 15 residues. The CDR3 DNA follows: TGCGCCAGCAGTGATCGGGGGGCTGGGGCCAACGTCCTGACTTTC. Encoded protein: CASSDRGAGANVLTF.

The chain joins TRBV4-1 to TRBJ2-1; D is possibly TRBD2 (7 bases). The CDR3 extends over 15 amino acids. The V gene's germline CDR1 is MGHRA and CDR2 YSYEKL. V shed 1 base and J shed 7 bases, with 14 bases lying between them. The CDR3 reads CASSQGGGARNEQFF. The DNA of the CDR3 is TGCGCCAGCAGCCAAGGGGGGGGCGCGAGGAATGAGCAGTTCTTC.

V is TRBV5-4 and J is TRBJ1-1; possibly TRBD1 for D (6 bases). Trimming removed 4 bases at V and 1 base at J, with 17 bases between. The germline CDR1 and CDR2 sequences are SGHNT and YYREEE (reference sequence). The CDR3 is 16 amino acids. CDR3 loop: CASSPPGAVQNTEAFF. Here the CDR3 DNA reads TGTGCCAGCAGCCCCCCGGGGGCCGTTCAGAACACTGAAGCTTTCTTT.

The chain is built from TRBV5-1 and TRBJ2-7, with D uncertain. The V and J ends lost 5 bases and 3 bases respectively, with 15 bases between them. Germline assignment: CDR1 SGHRS and CDR2 YFSETQ. The CDR3 extends over 14 amino acids. The CDR3 loop is CASREWAQLYEQYF. The DNA for the CDR3 is TGCGCCAGCAGGGAGTGGGCGCAGCTCTACGAGCAGTACTTC.

This clone was seen a few times. The CDR3 reads CASSGVDGVSSYNEQFF. DNA for the CDR3: TGTGCCAGCAGCGGAGTTGATGGGGTGAGCTCCTACAATGAGCAGTTCTTC. The chain has TRBV7-9 and TRBJ2-1; D remains unclear. Trimming took 5 bases from V and 0 from J, leaving 17 bases between them. The CDR3 spans 17 residues. From germline, CDR1 is SEHNR and CDR2 FQNEAQ (reference sequence).

The chain recombines TRBV29-1 with TRBJ1-1; D unclear. Germline CDR1 is SQVTM and CDR2 is ANQGSEA. Between the trimmed V and J ends, which lost 8 bases and 4 bases, there was a span of 11 bases. CDR3 length: 11 residues. CDR3 sequence: CSFLDLTEAFF. CDR3 bases: TGCAGCTTTCTGGACCTCACTGAAGCTTTCTTT.

This clone occurred a few times. The V call is TRBV29-1, the J call TRBJ2-3; D is unclear. The CDR3 has 10 residues. The ends were cut back, 6 bases at V and 8 bases at J, with 9 bases in the middle. Germline-derived CDR1 and CDR2 are SQVTM and ANQGSEA. CDR3 DNA sequence: TGCAGCGTCTTGGGTCGTACGCAGTATTTT. It translates to CSVLGRTQYF.

This clone was counted a few times. The V call is TRBV5-1, the J call TRBJ2-1; TRBD2 matches 8 bases. The CDR3 extends over 17 amino acids. The V gene's germline CDR1 is SGHRS and CDR2 YFSETQ. V lost 3 bases, J lost 6 bases, and 14 bases stayed unmatched. The CDR3 DNA follows: TGCGCCAGCAGCTCCGGTCGCTTGGGACTAGAGGGCAATGAGCAGTTCTTC. Residues: CASSSGRLGLEGNEQFF.

The chain uses TRBV7-2 and TRBJ1-1, with TRBD1 matching 9 bases. The CDR3 is made up of 15 amino acids. Trimming cost V 5 bases and J 3 bases; bases outside gene matches: 7. Germline V gives CDR1 SGHTA, CDR2 FQGNSA. CDR3 loop: CASSALDRGYTEAFF. The CDR3 nucleotides read TGTGCCAGCAGCGCCCTGGACAGGGGCTACACTGAAGCTTTCTTT.

The chain joins TRBV27 to TRBJ1-2; D gene uncertain. Trimming took off 5 bases at V and 6 bases at J, with 22 bases between the two ends. The CDR3 consists of 16 residues. Per germline, CDR1 MNHEY and CDR2 SMNVEV (reference sequence). CDR3 DNA: TGTGCCAGCAGTCCCTACGGGAGGGCCGGTAAGGATGGCTACACCTTC. Translation: CASSPYGRAGKDGYTF.

This clone has just a few counts. The chain uses TRBV6-5 and TRBJ2-7; possibly TRBD1 or TRBD2 for D (5 bases each). CDR1 MNHEY and CDR2 SVGAGI come from the germline V gene. This CDR3 is 13 amino acids long. Trimming took 5 bases from V and 2 from J, leaving 10 bases between them. The chain's CDR3 is CASSDQGPYEQYF. The CDR3 DNA sequence: TGTGCCAGCAGTGACCAGGGACCCTACGAGCAGTACTTC.